A selection of T cell receptor beta chains follows, all from one sample in a study of CD8+ T cells in alopecia areata. Clones were sequenced by immunoSEQ multiplex PCR, and TCRdb holds only the in-frame ones, with some missing. The repertoire consists of 140,000 to 150,000 clones, with 45% to 65% occurring once and the leading ten covering around a sixth. The sequences come from CD8+ T cells sorted from blood, collected at week 4, from a patient treated with tofacitinib. The receptors here all came from a human donor with alopecia areata. The CDR3 runs from the conserved cysteine through the conserved F or W. A D gene is named only where the DNA matches it firmly. Clone size is given for some rows only: seen once, a few or many times, or a class if the clone is expanded.

V gene	J gene	clone size	D gene	CDR3 DNA	CDR3 protein
TRBV19	TRBJ1-2	-	TRBD1	TGTGCCAGTAGTACCCGGGACAGACCGTATGGCTACACCTTC	CASSTRDRPYGYTF
TRBV6-5	TRBJ1-1	-	-	TGTGCCAGCAGGCACGGTGCGGGCTTTACTGAAGCTTTCTTT	CASRHGAGFTEAFF
TRBV11-2	TRBJ2-2	few	TRBD2	TGTGCCAGCCTATCGTGGGTAGCGGGGGACACCGGGGAGCTGTTTTTT	CASLSWVAGDTGELFF
TRBV5-8	TRBJ2-1	many	-	TGTGCCAGCATCAGAGGACTGGATGAGCAGTTCTTC	CASIRGLDEQFF
TRBV7-3	TRBJ1-6	few	-	TGTGCCAGCACAGGGGATGATTCACCCCTCCACTTT	CASTGDDSPLHF
TRBV11-2	TRBJ2-7	-	-	TGTGCCAGCAGCGTAGGGGGCTACGAGCAGTACTTC	CASSVGGYEQYF
TRBV2	TRBJ2-7	-	-	TGTGCCAGCAGTGAAGAGGGGCTCATCTCCGAGCAGTACTTC	CASSEEGLISEQYF
TRBV6-1	TRBJ2-7	-	-	TGTGCCAGCAGTGAAGCCCGGAACCCGACATTCTACGAGCAGTACTTC	CASSEARNPTFYEQYF
TRBV5-4	TRBJ1-2	-	TRBD1	TGTGCCAGCAGCTTGGGGCAGGGGGACTATGGCTACACCTTC	CASSLGQGDYGYTF
TRBV14	TRBJ2-7	few	-	TGTGCCAGCAGCCAAACAGGCGTCGGCTACGAGCAGTACTTC	CASSQTGVGYEQYF
TRBV18	TRBJ2-1	once	-	TGTGCCAGCTCAGACGAGGGCAATGAGCAGTTCTTC	CASSDEGNEQFF
TRBV10-3	TRBJ2-5	few	-	TGTGCCATTGGCGACAGAGTCCAAGAGACCCAGTACTTC	CAIGDRVQETQYF
TRBV4-2	TRBJ2-1	-	-	TGTGCCAGCAGCCAAGTGATCTTTGGCGACAATGAGCAGTTCTTC	CASSQVIFGDNEQFF
TRBV6-4	TRBJ2-2	medium-sized	TRBD1	TGTGCCAGCAGTGACGGGACAGGGGGCACCGGGGAGCTGTTTTTT	CASSDGTGGTGELFF
TRBV11-2	TRBJ2-7	-	-	TGTGCCAGCAGCTTTCCGCGGGACAGCTCCTACGAGCAGTACTTC	CASSFPRDSSYEQYF
TRBV30	TRBJ1-3	-	-	TGTGCCTGGAGGTCGGACACAACTTCTGGAAACACCATATATTTT	CAWRSDTTSGNTIYF
TRBV4-1	TRBJ1-2	-	-	TGCGCCAGCAGCTCGGGACTTAACTATGGCTACACCTTC	CASSSGLNYGYTF
TRBV29-1	TRBJ2-7	-	-	TGCAGCGCCGTATTGGGGGCTTACGAGCAGTACTTC	CSAVLGAYEQYF
TRBV12-5	TRBJ1-5	few	-	TGTGCTAGTGGCCCCACCGGGCCCCAGCATTTT	CASGPTGPQHF
TRBV5-1	TRBJ1-5	-	-	TGCGCCAGCAGCTTTTCCGGCTATCAGCCCCAGCATTTT	CASSFSGYQPQHF
TRBV30	TRBJ2-7	-	-	TGTGCCCTGCTTCGGGGGGCCGGTGAGCAGTACTTC	CALLRGAGEQYF
TRBV5-1	TRBJ1-5	once	-	TGCGCCAGCAGCTCGGAAGGGGGAAATCAGCCCCAGCATTTT	CASSSEGGNQPQHF
TRBV27	TRBJ2-7	-	-	TGTGCCAGCACCCGGGGAGGCGAGCAGTACTTC	CASTRGGEQYF
TRBV25-1	TRBJ2-2	-	-	TGTGCCAGCAGTGTCTCAACAGTGACCGGGGAGCTGTTTTTT	CASSVSTVTGELFF
TRBV5-6	TRBJ1-1	few	-	TGTGCCAGCAGCTTGGAAGGACATTGGAACACTGAAGCTTTCTTT	CASSLEGHWNTEAFF
TRBV5-1	TRBJ1-6	-	-	TGCGCCAGCAGCTCGGACCCGGGACATCCGATGCTCTATAATTCACCCCTCCACTTT	CASSSDPGHPMLYNSPLHF
TRBV6-5	TRBJ2-1	few	TRBD2	TGTGCCAGCAGTTACGGCCTAGCGGGGGTAGGTGAGCAGTTCTTC	CASSYGLAGVGEQFF
TRBV11-2	TRBJ2-5	-	-	TGTGCCAGCAGCCTGGGAAACCAAGAGACCCAGTACTTC	CASSLGNQETQYF
TRBV11-2	TRBJ2-5	few	TRBD2	TGTGCCAGCACCCCGGGGGGGAGAGCCCAGTACTTC	CASTPGGRAQYF
TRBV7-6	TRBJ1-2	-	-	TGTGCCAGCAGCTTAGCGTCCGGGACTCCTAACTATGGCTACACCTTC	CASSLASGTPNYGYTF
TRBV30	TRBJ2-7	-	-	TGTGCCTGGATGGGGGGCTCCTACGAGCAGTACTTC	CAWMGGSYEQYF
TRBV30	TRBJ2-5	-	TRBD2	TGTGCCTGGAGCGAAGGGCTAGCGGGGGGACAAGAGACCCAGTACTTC	CAWSEGLAGGQETQYF
TRBV2	TRBJ2-6	-	-	TGTGCCAGCAGTCACCTATCGCTCTCTGGGGCCAACGTCCTGACTTTC	CASSHLSLSGANVLTF
TRBV29-1	TRBJ2-7	once	-	TGCAGCGTTGTCGCCCGAAACTACGAGCAGTACTTC	CSVVARNYEQYF
TRBV6-1	TRBJ2-3	-	TRBD1	TGTGCCAGCAGTGATTGGGACAGGGGGGCCACAGATACGCAGTATTTT	CASSDWDRGATDTQYF
TRBV13	TRBJ2-3	-	-	TGTGCCAGCAGCTTACTGCACTCACTCTACACAGATACGCAGTATTTT	CASSLLHSLYTDTQYF
TRBV4-1	TRBJ1-1	-	TRBD1	TGCGCCAGCAGCCCGACAGGGGAATACGCTGAAGCTTTCTTT	CASSPTGEYAEAFF